Following are 10 T cell receptor beta chains from one sample sequenced in a study of cytomegalovirus exposure and HLA in healthy donors. PCR primers comprised 60 Vbeta and 13 Jbeta primers. Here immunoSEQ multiplex PCR was the method, and the copy in TCRdb shows in-frame clones only, minus some. The data contain around 100,000 clones, 76% of them singletons. The sequenced material came from PBMCs. These receptors were obtained from a woman aged 18-29 years in good health and CMV-seropositive.

The V call is TRBV11-2, the J call TRBJ1-2, with a weak D call TRBD1 (5 bases). Trimming left V 5 bases short and J 3 bases short, with 10 bases between. This CDR3 has 13 amino acids. Germline assignment: CDR1 SGHAT and CDR2 FQNNGV. The CDR3 DNA follows: TGTGCCAGCAGCGGCAGGGAACACTATGGCTACACCTTC. Amino acids: CASSGREHYGYTF.

This clone was seen a single time. The chain recombines TRBV28 with TRBJ2-3; 12 positions agree with TRBD2. With V trimmed by 7 bases and J by 4 bases, 6 bases remained unmatched. The CDR3 sequence is 15 residues long. Germline V lookup: CDR1 MDHEN, CDR2 SYDVKM. CDR3 coding DNA: TGTGCCAGCACTATGACTAGCGGGAGACCAGATACGCAGTATTTT. Translation: CASTMTSGRPDTQYF.

This clone was seen only a few times. The J gene is TRBJ2-2, the V gene TRBV29-1; D perhaps matches TRBD2 (6 bases). The length of the CDR3 is 13 residues. Germline V gene sequence: CDR1 SQVTM, CDR2 ANQGSEA. V lost 7 bases and J lost 5, with 14 bases in between. CDR3 coding DNA: TGCAGCGGGCGGAGGGCCGGAACCGGGGAGCTGTTTTTT. Its translation: CSGRRAGTGELFF.

The V call is TRBV5-1, the J call TRBJ1-1; 7 positions agree with TRBD1. The CDR3 runs 14 residues. Germline CDR1 SGHRS, CDR2 YFSETQ. J gave up 0 bases and V 6 bases, and 5 bases lay outside the gene matches. This chain's CDR3 is CASKTGSMNTEAFF. The CDR3 region has the DNA TGCGCCAGCAAGACAGGGAGCATGAACACTGAAGCTTTCTTT.

In its sample, this clone was seen a few times. V gene TRBV5-1 combines with J gene TRBJ1-6; the match to TRBD1 covers 7 bases. Trimming cost V 4 bases and J 7 bases; bases outside gene matches: 11. The V gene's germline CDR1 is SGHRS and CDR2 YFSETQ. The CDR3 runs to 16 residues. The CDR3 DNA follows: TGCGCCAGCAGCGAAGGGACAGTGTCACTAAATTCACCCCTCCACTTT. It translates to CASSEGTVSLNSPLHF. Combining the CDR3 with reference TRBV5-1 and TRBJ1-6 gives the whole variable domain KAGVTQTPRYLIKTRGQQVTLSCSPISGHRSVSWYQQTPGQGLQFLFEYFSETQRNKGNFPGRFSGRQFSNSRSEMNVSTLELGDSALYLCASSEGTVSLNSPLHFGNGTRLTVT.

This clone was found a few times. V usage is TRBV10-3 and J usage is TRBJ2-1; 7 nucleotides align to TRBD2. Unmatched junction bases numbered 13, after V lost 4 bases and J lost 10 bases. There are 15 residues in the CDR3. The germline gives CDR1 ENHRY, CDR2 SYGVKD. In DNA, the CDR3 is TGTGCCATCAGTGCTGGCGGGAGCGTCCATCGGGAGCAGTTCTTC. Translated, it gives CAISAGGSVHREQFF.

The chain is built from TRBV19 and TRBJ2-5; TRBD2 matches at 10 bases. This CDR3 has 16 amino acids. Per germline, CDR1 LNHDA and CDR2 SQIVND (reference sequence). The ends lost 3 bases at V and 3 bases at J; junction bases unmatched: 7. The CDR3 region has the DNA TGTGCCAGTAGTATTTCCCGGCTAGCGGGGGAAGAGACCCAGTACTTC. It is translated as CASSISRLAGEETQYF.

The chain employs TRBV5-5 and TRBJ2-7; D is possibly TRBD1 (6 bases). Between the trimmed V and J ends, which lost 3 bases and 4 bases, there was a span of 14 bases. Germline lookup yields CDR1 SGHKS and CDR2 YYEKEE (reference sequence). CDR3 length: 14 amino acids. CDR3 amino acids: CASSYGVTGYEQYF. The CDR3 DNA sequence: TGTGCCAGCAGCTATGGAGTAACAGGGTACGAGCAGTACTTC.

J is TRBJ1-1 and V is TRBV7-3; 8 nucleotides align to TRBD1. CDR3 length: 16 amino acids. Germline lookup yields CDR1 SGHTA and CDR2 FQGTGA. J was trimmed by 3 bases and V by 2 bases; bases with no gene match: 8. DNA for the CDR3: TGTGCCAGCAGCTTACCGGGGCAGGGGGCTGACACTGAAGCTTTCTTT. It codes for CASSLPGQGADTEAFF. The full variable domain, with the rest looked up from reference TRBV7-3 and TRBJ1-1, is GAGVSQTPSNKVTEKGKYVELRCDPISGHTALYWYRQSLGQGPEFLIYFQGTGAADDSGLPNDRFFAVRPEGSVSTLKIQRTERGDSAVYLCASSLPGQGADTEAFFGQGTRLTVV.

The gene calls are TRBV11-2 and TRBJ1-1; the D is unclear. Germline assignment: CDR1 SGHAT and CDR2 FQNNGV. The CDR3 totals 11 residues. Trimming stripped 8 bases from V and 11 bases from J, with 15 bases between. The CDR3 region has the DNA TGTGCCAGCGGGCAACCGTTGTACGCTTTCTTT. Translated, it gives CASGQPLYAFF.